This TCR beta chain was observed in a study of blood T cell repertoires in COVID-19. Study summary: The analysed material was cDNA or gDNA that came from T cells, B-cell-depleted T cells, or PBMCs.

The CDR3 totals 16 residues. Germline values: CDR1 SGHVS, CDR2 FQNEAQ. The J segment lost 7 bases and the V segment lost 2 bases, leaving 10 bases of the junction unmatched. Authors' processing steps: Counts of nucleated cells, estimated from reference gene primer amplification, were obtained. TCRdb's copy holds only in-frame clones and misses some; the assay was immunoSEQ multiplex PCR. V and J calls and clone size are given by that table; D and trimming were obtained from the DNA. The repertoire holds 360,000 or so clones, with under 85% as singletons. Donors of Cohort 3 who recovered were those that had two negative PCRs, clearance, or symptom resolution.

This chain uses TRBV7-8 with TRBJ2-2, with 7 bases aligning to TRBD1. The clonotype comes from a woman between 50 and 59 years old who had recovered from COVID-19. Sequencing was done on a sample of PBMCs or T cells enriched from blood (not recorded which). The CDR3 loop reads CASSLTRTGQGGELFF. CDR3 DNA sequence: TGTGCCAGCAGCTTAACTCGGACAGGCCAGGGCGGGGAGCTGTTTTTT.